Listed below are T cell receptor beta chains from one sample, sequenced in a study of shared clonotypes between healthy human individuals. Some clones are missing from TCRdb's copy, which holds only in-frame ones; the method was immunoSEQ multiplex PCR. The sample records some 360,000 clones, about 73% being singletons. Sequences were obtained from memory CD4+ T cells sorted from blood. Receptors were obtained from a man aged 30-40 years in good health. CDR3s include the opening cysteine and the closing phenylalanine or tryptophan. D genes are given only for firm matches. A clone size is listed for some rows: how often the clone was seen (once, few, many), or a class if it is expanded.

>TRBV2|NA|NA|TRBJ2-3
CASREQGVGTDTQYF
TGTGCCAGCAGGGAACAGGGAGTCGGCACAGATACGCAGTATTTT
>TRBV18|NA|NA|TRBJ1-1
CASSGTANTEAFF
TGTGCCAGCTCCGGGACCGCTAACACTGAAGCTTTCTTT
>TRBV28|NA|NA|TRBJ1-2
CASSLLNYGYTF
TGTGCCAGCAGTTTGCTGAACTATGGCTACACCTTC
>TRBV7-6|NA|NA|TRBJ1-2
CASSAGTQSGYTF
TGTGCCAGCAGCGCCGGGACACAGTCTGGCTACACCTTC
>TRBV5-1|few|NA|TRBJ2-6
CASSLDGGPLSGANVLTF
TGCGCCAGCAGCTTGGATGGGGGGCCGCTCTCTGGGGCCAACGTCCTGACTTTC
>TRBV6-1|NA|NA|TRBJ2-7
CASSVASYEQYF
TGTGCCAGCAGTGTCGCCTCCTACGAGCAGTACTTC
>TRBV6-1|once|TRBD1|TRBJ2-6
CASSGGGRQAENVLTF
TGTGCCAGCAGTGGAGGGGGCCGGCAGGCTGAGAACGTCCTGACTTTC
>TRBV6-6|once|NA|TRBJ2-3
CASSLLTITDTQYF
TGTGCCAGCAGCCTATTGACTATAACAGATACGCAGTATTTT
>TRBV27|NA|TRBD1|TRBJ1-1
CASKTGGGYSRQAFF
TGTGCCAGTAAGACAGGGGGCGGTTATAGTAGGCAAGCTTTCTTT
>TRBV29-1|NA|TRBD1|TRBJ1-2
CSVTGQGYGYTF
TGCAGCGTTACGGGACAGGGGTACGGCTACACCTTC
>TRBV9|NA|TRBD1|TRBJ2-6
CASSVGSRGGPSGANVLTF
TGTGCCAGCAGCGTAGGGTCAAGAGGGGGCCCCTCTGGGGCCAACGTCCTGACTTTC
>TRBV2|NA|TRBD2|TRBJ2-2
CASRERTSGTNTGELFF
TGTGCCAGCAGAGAACGGACTAGCGGGACGAACACCGGGGAGCTGTTTTTT
>TRBV27|NA|NA|TRBJ2-7
CASILTRESRGPYEQYF
TGTGCCAGCATCCTCACGCGGGAGAGCAGGGGGCCCTACGAGCAGTACTTC
>TRBV28|once|TRBD1|TRBJ2-7
CASSGPGTGGAF
TGTGCCAGCAGTGGCCCCGGGACAGGGGGGGCCTTC
>TRBV28|NA|TRBD1|TRBJ2-2
CASHRQGYTGELFF
TGTGCCAGCCACAGACAGGGTTACACCGGGGAGCTGTTTTTT
>TRBV29-1|NA|TRBD2|TRBJ2-1
CSVVGLAGSSYNEQFF
TGCAGCGTTGTTGGTTTAGCGGGGAGCTCCTACAATGAGCAGTTCTTC
>TRBV19|NA|TRBD1|TRBJ1-2
CASRTGEFNYGYTF
TGTGCCAGCCGGACAGGGGAGTTTAACTATGGCTACACCTTC
>TRBV6-1|NA|NA|TRBJ2-2
CASRATASNTGELFF
TGTGCCAGCAGAGCGACAGCATCGAACACCGGGGAGCTGTTTTTT
>TRBV7-9|NA|NA|TRBJ2-3
CASSSGISTDTQYF
TGTGCCAGCAGCTCCGGGATCAGCACAGATACGCAGTATTTT
>TRBV19|many|NA|TRBJ2-1
CASSGRDGYNEQFF
TGTGCCAGTAGTGGCCGGGACGGTTACAATGAGCAGTTCTTC
>TRBV7-2|NA|TRBD1|TRBJ2-7
CASSQSQGALGEQYF
TGTGCCAGCAGCCAGTCACAGGGGGCCTTGGGGGAGCAGTACTTC
>TRBV5-1|NA|NA|TRBJ2-3
CASSLAPPTTDTQYF
TGCGCCAGCAGCTTGGCCCCCCCAACCACAGATACGCAGTATTTT
>TRBV5-1|NA|NA|TRBJ1-5
CASSLGGGNQPQHF
TGCGCCAGCAGCTTGGGCGGGGGCAATCAGCCCCAGCATTTT
>TRBV7-2|NA|TRBD2|TRBJ2-5
CASSLAASGSGETQYF
TGTGCCAGCAGCTTAGCTGCTAGCGGGAGCGGCGAGACCCAGTACTTC
>TRBV30|NA|NA|TRBJ2-1
CARVGQGGNEQFF
TGTGCCCGCGTCGGACAAGGGGGGAATGAGCAGTTCTTC